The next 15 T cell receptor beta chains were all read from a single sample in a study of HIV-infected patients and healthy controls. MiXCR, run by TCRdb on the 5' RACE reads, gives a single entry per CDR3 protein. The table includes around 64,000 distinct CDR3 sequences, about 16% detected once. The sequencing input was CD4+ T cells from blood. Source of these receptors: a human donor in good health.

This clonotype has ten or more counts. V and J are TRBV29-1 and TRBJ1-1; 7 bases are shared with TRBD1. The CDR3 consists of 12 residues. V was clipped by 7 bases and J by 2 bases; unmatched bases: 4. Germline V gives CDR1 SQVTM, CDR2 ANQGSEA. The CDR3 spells CSAGDSNTEAFF. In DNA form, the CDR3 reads TGCAGCGCGGGGGACAGTAACACTGAAGCTTTCTTT.

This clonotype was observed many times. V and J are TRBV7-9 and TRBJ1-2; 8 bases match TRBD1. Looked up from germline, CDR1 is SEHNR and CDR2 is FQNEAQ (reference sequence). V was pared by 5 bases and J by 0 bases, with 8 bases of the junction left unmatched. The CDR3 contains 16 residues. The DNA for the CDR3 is TGTGCCAGCAGCCGGAGGGACAGGTTAGCTAACTATGGCTACACCTTC. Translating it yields CASSRRDRLANYGYTF. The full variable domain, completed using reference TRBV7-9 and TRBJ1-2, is DTGVSQNPRHKITKRGQNVTFRCDPISEHNRLYWYRQTLGQGPEFLTYFQNEAQLEKSRLLSDRFSAERPKGSFSTLEIQRTEQGDSAMYLCASSRRDRLANYGYTFGSGTRLTVV.

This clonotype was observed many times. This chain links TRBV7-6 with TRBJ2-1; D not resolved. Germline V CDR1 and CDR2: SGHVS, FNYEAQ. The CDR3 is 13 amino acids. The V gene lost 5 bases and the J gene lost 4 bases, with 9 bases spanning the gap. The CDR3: CASSDGSYNEQFF. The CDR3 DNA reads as TGTGCCAGCAGCGATGGATCGTACAATGAGCAGTTCTTC.

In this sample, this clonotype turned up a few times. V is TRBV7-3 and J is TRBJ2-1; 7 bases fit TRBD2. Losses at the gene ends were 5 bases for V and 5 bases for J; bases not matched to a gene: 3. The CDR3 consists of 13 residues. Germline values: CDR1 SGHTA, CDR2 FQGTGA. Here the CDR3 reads CASSPSGNNEQFF. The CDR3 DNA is TGTGCCAGCAGCCCTAGCGGCAACAATGAGCAGTTCTTC.

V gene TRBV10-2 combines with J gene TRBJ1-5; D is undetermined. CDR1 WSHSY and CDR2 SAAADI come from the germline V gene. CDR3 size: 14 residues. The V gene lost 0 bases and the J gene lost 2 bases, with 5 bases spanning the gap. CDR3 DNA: TGCGCCAGCAGTGAGTCCAAGGGCAATCAGCCCCAGCATTTT. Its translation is CASSESKGNQPQHF.

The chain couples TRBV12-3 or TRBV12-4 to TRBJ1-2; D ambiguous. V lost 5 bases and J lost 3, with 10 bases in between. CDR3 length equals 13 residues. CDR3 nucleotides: TGTGCCAGCAGTCCGGAAAGAGACTATGGCTACACCTTC. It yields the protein CASSPERDYGYTF.

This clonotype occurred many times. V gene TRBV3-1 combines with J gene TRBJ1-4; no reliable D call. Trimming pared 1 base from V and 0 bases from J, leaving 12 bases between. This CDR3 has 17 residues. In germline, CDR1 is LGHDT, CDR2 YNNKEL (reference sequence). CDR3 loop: CASSQVSGKATNEKLFF. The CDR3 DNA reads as TGTGCCAGCAGCCAAGTTTCCGGAAAGGCAACTAATGAAAAACTGTTTTTT.

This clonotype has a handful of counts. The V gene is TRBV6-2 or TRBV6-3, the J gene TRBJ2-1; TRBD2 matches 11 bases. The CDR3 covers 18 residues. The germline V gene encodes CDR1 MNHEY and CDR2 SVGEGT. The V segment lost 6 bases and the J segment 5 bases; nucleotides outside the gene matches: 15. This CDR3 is CASSQIRPSGRFHNEQFF. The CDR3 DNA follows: TGTGCCAGCAGCCAGATACGTCCTAGCGGGAGGTTTCACAATGAGCAGTTCTTC.

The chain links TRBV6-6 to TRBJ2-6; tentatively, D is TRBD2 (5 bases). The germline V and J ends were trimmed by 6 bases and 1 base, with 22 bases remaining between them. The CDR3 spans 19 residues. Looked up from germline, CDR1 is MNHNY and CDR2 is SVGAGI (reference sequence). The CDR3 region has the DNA TGTGCCAGCAGCATCGGGTCGGCTAGCAGAATTTCTGGGGCCAACGTCCTGACTTTC. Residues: CASSIGSASRISGANVLTF.

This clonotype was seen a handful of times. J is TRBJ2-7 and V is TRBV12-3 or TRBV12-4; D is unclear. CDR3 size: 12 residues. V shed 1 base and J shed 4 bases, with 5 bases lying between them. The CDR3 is CASSLGQYEQYF. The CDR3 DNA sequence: TGTGCCAGCAGTTTAGGGCAATACGAGCAGTACTTC.

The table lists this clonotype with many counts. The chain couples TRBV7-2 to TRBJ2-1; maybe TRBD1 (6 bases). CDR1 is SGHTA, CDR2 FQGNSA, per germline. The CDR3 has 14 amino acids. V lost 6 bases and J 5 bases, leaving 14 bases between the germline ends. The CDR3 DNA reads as TGTGCCAGCAGGGGGCAGGGGACCAACAATGAGCAGTTCTTC. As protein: CASRGQGTNNEQFF.

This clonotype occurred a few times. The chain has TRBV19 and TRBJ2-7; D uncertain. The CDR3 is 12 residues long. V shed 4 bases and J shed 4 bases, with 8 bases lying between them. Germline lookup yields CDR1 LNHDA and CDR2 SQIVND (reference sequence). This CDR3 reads CASSNSLYEQYF. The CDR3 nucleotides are TGTGCCAGTAGTAATAGTCTTTACGAGCAGTACTTC. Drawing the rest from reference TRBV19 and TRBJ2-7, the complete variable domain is DGGITQSPKYLFRKEGQNVTLSCEQNLNHDAMYWYRQDPGQGLRLIYYSQIVNDFQKGDIAEGYSVSREKKESFPLTVTSAQKNPTAFYLCASSNSLYEQYFGPGTRLTVT.

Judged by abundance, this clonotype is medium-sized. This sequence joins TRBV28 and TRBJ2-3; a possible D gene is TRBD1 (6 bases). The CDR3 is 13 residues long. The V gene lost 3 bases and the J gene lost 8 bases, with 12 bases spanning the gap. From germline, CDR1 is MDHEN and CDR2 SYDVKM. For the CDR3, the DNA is TGTGCCAGCAGTTTGGGGGCCCCCCGTACGCAGTATTTT. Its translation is CASSLGAPRTQYF.

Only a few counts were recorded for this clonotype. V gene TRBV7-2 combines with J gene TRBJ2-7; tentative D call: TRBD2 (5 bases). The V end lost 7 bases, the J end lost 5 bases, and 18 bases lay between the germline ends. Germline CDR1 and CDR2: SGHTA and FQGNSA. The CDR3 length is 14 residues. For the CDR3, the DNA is TGTGCCAGCACCTCACGCCCCCCGGGGAACGAGCAGTACTTC. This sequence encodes CASTSRPPGNEQYF.

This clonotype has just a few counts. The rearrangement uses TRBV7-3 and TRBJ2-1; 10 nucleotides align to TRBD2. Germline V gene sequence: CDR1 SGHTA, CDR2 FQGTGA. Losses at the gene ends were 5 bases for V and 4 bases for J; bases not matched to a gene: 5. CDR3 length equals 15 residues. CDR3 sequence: CASSRTSGVYNEQFF. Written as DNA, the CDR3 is TGTGCCAGCAGCCGAACTAGCGGGGTTTACAATGAGCAGTTCTTC.